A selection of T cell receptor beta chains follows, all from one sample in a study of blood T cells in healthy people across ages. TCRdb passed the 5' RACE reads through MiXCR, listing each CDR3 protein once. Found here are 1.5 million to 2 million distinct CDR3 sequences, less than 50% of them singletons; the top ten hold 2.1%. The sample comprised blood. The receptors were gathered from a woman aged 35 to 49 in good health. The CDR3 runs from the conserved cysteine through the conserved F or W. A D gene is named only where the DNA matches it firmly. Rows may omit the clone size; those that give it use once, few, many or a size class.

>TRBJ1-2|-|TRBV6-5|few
TGTGCCAGCAGTTCCAATGGGGGTAGTGACTATGGCTACACCTTC
CASSSNGGSDYGYTF
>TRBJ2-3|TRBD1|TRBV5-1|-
TGCGCCAGCAGCGTAGACAGGGGTTATGTAGATACGCAGTATTTT
CASSVDRGYVDTQYF
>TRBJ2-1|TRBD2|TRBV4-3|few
TGCGCCAGCAGCCCCTCGGGACTAGCGGGGCTGGTGGGGGGTGAGCAGTTCTTC
CASSPSGLAGLVGGEQFF
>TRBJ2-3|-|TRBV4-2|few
TGTGCCAGCAGCCAAGAAAATTTGGCAGCTCGAACCACAGATACGCAGTATTTT
CASSQENLAARTTDTQYF
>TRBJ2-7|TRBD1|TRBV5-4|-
TGTGCCAGCAGCTTAAGACAGGGAAGGGACGAGCAGTACTTC
CASSLRQGRDEQYF
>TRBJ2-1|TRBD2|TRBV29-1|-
TGCAGCGTTGGTTGGCGGGGGGTCAATGAGCAGTTCTTC
CSVGWRGVNEQFF
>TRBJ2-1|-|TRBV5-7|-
TGTGCCAGCAGCTTTTACGGTGCTTTGGGCCCCTACAATGAGCAGTTCTTC
CASSFYGALGPYNEQFF
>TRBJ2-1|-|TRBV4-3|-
TGCGCCAGCAGCCAAAGACGGGCCGACCCCTACAATGAGCAGTTCTTC
CASSQRRADPYNEQFF
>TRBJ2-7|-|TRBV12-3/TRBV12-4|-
TGTGCCAGCAGCCGGACAGTCTCCCGCTACGAGCAGTACTTC
CASSRTVSRYEQYF
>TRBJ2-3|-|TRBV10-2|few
TGCGCCAGCAGTGAGCCCTCGGGGCCAGATACGCAGTATTTT
CASSEPSGPDTQYF
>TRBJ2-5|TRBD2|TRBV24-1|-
TGTGCCACCAGTGATTTGGTGTCTCGCGGGGGGCACCAAGAGACCCAGTACTTC
CATSDLVSRGGHQETQYF
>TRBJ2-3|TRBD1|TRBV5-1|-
TGCGCCAGCAGCACCCAGGGGGAGTATGGGCAGTATTTT
CASSTQGEYGQYF
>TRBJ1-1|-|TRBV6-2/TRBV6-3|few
TGTGCCAGCAGTTACTGGGCAGGGAACACTGAAGCTTTCTTT
CASSYWAGNTEAFF
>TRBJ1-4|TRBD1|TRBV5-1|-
TGCGCCAGCAGCTTAAAATGGGACAGACCTAATGAAAAACTGTTTTTT
CASSLKWDRPNEKLFF